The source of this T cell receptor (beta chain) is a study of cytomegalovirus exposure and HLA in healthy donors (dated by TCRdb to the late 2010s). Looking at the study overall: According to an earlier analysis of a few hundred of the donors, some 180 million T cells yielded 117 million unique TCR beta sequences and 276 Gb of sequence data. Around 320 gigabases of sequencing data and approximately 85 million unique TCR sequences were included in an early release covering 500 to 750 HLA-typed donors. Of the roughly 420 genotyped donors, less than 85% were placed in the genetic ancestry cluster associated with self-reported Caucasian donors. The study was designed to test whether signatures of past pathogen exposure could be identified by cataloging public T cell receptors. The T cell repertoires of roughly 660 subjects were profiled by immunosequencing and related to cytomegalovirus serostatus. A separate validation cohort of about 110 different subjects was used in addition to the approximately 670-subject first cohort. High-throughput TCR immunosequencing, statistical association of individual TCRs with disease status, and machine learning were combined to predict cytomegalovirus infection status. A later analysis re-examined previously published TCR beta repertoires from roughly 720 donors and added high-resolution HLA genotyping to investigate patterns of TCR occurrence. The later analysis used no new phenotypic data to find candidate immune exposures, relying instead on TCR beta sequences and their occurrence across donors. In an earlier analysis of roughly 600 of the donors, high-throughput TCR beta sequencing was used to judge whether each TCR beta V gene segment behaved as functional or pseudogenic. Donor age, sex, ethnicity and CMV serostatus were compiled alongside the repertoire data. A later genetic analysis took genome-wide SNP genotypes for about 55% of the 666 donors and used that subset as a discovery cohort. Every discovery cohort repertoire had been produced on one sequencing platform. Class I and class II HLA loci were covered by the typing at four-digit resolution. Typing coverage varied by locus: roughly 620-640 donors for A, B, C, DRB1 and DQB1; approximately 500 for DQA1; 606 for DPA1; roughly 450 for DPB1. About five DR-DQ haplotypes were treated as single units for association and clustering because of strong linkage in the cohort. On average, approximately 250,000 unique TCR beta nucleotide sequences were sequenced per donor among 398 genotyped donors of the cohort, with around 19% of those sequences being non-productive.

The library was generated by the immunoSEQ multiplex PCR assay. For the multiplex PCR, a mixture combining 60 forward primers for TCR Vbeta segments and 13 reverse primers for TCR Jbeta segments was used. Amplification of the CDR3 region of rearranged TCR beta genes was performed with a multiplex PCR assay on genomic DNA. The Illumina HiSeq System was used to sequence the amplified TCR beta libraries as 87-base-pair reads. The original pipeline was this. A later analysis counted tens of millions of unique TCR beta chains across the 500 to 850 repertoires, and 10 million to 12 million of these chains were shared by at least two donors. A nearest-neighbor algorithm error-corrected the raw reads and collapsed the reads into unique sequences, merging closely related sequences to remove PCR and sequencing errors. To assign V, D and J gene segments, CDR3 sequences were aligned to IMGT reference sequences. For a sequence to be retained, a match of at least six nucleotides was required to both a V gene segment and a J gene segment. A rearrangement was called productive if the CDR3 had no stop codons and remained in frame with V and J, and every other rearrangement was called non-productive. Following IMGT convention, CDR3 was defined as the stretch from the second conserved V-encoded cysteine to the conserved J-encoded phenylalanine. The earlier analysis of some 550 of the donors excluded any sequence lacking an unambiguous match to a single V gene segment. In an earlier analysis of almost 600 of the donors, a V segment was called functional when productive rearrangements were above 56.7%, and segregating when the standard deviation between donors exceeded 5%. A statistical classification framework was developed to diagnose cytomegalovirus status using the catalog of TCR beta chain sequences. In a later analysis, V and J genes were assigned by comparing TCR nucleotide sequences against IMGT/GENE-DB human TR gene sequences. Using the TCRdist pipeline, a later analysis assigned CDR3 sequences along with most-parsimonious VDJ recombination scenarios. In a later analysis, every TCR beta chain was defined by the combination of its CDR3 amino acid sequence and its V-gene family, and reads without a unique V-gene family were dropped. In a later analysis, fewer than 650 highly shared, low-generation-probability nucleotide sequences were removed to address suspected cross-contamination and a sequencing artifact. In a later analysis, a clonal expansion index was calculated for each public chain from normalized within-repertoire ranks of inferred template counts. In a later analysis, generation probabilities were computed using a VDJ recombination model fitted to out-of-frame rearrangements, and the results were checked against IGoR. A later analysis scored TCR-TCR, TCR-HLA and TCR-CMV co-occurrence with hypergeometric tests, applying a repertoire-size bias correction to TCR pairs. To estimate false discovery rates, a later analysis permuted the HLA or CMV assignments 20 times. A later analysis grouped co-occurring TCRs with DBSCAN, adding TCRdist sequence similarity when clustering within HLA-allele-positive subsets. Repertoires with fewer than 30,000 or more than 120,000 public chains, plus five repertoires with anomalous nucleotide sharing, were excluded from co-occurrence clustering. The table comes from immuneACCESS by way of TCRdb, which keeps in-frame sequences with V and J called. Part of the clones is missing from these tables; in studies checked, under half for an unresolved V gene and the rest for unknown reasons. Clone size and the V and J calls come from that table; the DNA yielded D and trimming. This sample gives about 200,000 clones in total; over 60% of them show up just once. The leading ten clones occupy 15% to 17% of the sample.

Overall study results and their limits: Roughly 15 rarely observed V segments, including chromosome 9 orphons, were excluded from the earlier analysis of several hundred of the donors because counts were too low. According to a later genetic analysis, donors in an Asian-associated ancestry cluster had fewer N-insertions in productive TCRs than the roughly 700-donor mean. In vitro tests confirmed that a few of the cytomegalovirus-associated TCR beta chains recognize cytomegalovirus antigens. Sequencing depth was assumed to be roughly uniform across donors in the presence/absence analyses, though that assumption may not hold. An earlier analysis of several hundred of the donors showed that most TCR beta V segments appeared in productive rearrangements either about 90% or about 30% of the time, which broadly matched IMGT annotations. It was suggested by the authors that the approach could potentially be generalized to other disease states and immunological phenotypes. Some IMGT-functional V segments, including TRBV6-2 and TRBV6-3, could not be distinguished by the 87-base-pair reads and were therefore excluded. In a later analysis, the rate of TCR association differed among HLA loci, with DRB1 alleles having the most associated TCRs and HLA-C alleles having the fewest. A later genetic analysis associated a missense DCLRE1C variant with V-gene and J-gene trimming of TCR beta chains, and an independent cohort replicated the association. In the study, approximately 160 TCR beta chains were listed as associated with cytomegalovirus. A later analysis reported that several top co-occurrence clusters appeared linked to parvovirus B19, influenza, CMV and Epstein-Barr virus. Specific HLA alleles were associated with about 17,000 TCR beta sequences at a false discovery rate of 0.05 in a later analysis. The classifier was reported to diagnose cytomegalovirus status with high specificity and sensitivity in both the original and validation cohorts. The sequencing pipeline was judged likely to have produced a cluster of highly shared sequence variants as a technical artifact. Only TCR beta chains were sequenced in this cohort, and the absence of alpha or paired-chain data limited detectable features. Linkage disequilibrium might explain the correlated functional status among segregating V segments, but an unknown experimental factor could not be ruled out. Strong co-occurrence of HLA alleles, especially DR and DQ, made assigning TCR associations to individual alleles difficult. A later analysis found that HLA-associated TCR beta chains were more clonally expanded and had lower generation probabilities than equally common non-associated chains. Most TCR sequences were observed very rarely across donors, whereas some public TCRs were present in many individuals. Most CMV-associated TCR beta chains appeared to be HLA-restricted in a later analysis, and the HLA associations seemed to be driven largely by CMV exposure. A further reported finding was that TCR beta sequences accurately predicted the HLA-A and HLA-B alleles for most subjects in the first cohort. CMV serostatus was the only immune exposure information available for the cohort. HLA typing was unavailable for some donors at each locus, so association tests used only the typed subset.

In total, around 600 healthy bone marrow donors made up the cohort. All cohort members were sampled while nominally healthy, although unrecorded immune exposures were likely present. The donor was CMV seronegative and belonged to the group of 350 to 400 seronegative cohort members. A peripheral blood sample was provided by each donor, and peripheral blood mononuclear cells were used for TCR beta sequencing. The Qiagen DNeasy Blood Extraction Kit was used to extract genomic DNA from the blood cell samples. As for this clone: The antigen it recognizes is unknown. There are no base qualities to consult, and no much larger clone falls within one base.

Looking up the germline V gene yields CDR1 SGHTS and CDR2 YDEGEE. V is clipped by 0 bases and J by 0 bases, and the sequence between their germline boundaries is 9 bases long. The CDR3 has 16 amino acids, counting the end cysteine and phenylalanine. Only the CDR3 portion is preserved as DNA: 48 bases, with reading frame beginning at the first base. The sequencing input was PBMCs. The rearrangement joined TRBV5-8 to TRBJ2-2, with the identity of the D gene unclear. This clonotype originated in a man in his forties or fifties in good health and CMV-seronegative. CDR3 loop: CASSLDGGSNTGELFF. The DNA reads TGTGCCAGCAGCTTGGATGGCGGCTCGAACACCGGGGAGCTGTTTTTT.